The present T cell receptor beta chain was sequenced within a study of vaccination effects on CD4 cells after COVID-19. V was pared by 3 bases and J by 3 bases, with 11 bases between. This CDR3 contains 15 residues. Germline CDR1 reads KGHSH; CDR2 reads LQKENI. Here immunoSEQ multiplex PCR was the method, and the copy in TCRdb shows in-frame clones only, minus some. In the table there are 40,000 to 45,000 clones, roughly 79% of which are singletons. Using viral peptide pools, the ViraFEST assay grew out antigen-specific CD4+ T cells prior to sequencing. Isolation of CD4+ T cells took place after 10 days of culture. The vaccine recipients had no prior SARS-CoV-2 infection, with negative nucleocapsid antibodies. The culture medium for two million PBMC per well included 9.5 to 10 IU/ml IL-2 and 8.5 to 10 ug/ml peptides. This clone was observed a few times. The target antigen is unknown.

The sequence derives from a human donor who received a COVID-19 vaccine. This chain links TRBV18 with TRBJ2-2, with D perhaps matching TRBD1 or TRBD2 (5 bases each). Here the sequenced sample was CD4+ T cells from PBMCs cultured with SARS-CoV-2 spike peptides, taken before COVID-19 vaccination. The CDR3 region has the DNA TGTGCCAGCTCACCCAGGGACGGATACACCGGGGAGCTGTTTTTT. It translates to CASSPRDGYTGELFF.